Below, 20 T cell receptor beta chains from the same sample are listed, as sequenced in a study of T cell repertoires and HLA-DP antigens. Antigens for these TCRs are unknown. Profiled with immunoSEQ multiplex PCR; TCRdb holds only in-frame clones, not every one. The sample lists about 89,000 clones; 86% were seen once. The source material was CD4+ T cells from PBMCs. These receptors all come from a man over 45 in good health and CMV-seronegative.

The chain recombines TRBV6-6 with TRBJ2-1; 8 nucleotides align to TRBD2. Germline trimming cut 5 bases from V and 8 bases from J; bases unmatched to any gene: 2. CDR3 size: 12 residues. Germline-derived CDR1 and CDR2 are MNHNY and SVGAGI (reference sequence). CDR3 DNA: TGTGCCAGCAGTCTCGGGAGGGATGAGCAGTTCTTC. This sequence encodes CASSLGRDEQFF.

CDR3 region: CASRPGTSGNTIYF. In nucleotides, the CDR3 is TGTGCCAGCAGACCGGGGACGTCTGGAAACACCATATATTTT. The chain recombines TRBV2 with TRBJ1-3; tentative D call: TRBD1 (5 bases). Germline V gene sequence: CDR1 SNHLY, CDR2 FYNNEI. V lost 6 bases and J lost 1, with 10 bases in between. This CDR3 is built from 14 residues. The whole variable domain, remainder taken from reference TRBV2 and TRBJ1-3, is EPEVTQTPSHQVTQMGQEVILRCVPISNHLYFYWYRQILGQKVEFLVSFYNNEISEKSEIFDDQFSVERPDGSNFTLKIRSTKLEDSAMYFCASRPGTSGNTIYFGEGSWLTVV.

This clone was seen a handful of times. The genes are TRBV18 and TRBJ2-3, with TRBD2 identical over 8 bases. V dropped 6 bases and J dropped 1; count of bases not matched to a gene: 9. The V gene's germline CDR1 is KGHSH and CDR2 LQKENI. This CDR3 has 16 amino acids. This CDR3 is CASSLVISGGTDTQYF. The CDR3 nucleotides are TGTGCCAGCTCGCTCGTTATTAGCGGGGGCACAGATACGCAGTATTTT.

This rearrangement joins TRBV5-1 to TRBJ2-1, with D perhaps TRBD1 (7 bases). Trimming took off 10 bases at V and 1 base at J, with 21 bases between the two ends. In germline, CDR1 is SGHRS, CDR2 YFSETQ. This CDR3 region has 16 residues. The CDR3 loop reads CASSDQGVKSYNEQFF. The CDR3 bases are TGCGCCTCTAGCGACCAGGGGGTCAAATCCTACAATGAGCAGTTCTTC.

V gene TRBV18 combines with J gene TRBJ2-3; TRBD1 aligns across 8 bases. The CDR3 is 16 amino acids. V lost 4 bases to trimming and J lost 4 bases; unmatched junction nucleotides: 10. Germline CDR1 KGHSH, CDR2 LQKENI. CDR3 in DNA: TGTGCCAGCTCACGCCTGGACAGGGTTCGGGCAGATACGCAGTATTTT. It specifies CASSRLDRVRADTQYF.

J is TRBJ2-1 and V is TRBV7-2; D unclear. The CDR3 loop spans 14 amino acids. In germline, CDR1 is SGHTA, CDR2 FQGNSA. V gave up 4 bases and J gave up 0 bases, with 7 bases separating them. Here the CDR3 DNA reads TGTGCCAGCAGCTCAGTCCACTCCTACAATGAGCAGTTCTTC. It yields the protein CASSSVHSYNEQFF.

This chain's CDR3 is CASSYSRISNQPQHF. DNA of the CDR3: TGTGCCAGCAGTTACTCCCGAATCAGCAATCAGCCCCAGCATTTT. The V gene is TRBV6-5, the J gene TRBJ1-5; D call uncertain. Trimming took off 0 bases at V and 1 base at J, with 7 bases between the two ends. The CDR3 loop spans 15 amino acids. Germline V gene sequence: CDR1 MNHEY, CDR2 SVGAGI.

The J gene is TRBJ2-2, the V gene TRBV19; maybe TRBD2 (5 bases). The CDR3 has 16 residues. Germline CDR1 is LNHDA and CDR2 is SQIVND (reference sequence). V was trimmed by 7 bases and J by 4 bases, leaving 19 bases between them. CDR3 in DNA: TGTGCCAGTAAATCGGGGAGTAACCTGGGCACCGGGGAGCTGTTTTTT. Protein sequence: CASKSGSNLGTGELFF.

The rearrangement joins TRBV5-6 to TRBJ1-3; D is undetermined. Trimming removed 0 bases from V and 4 bases from J, with 11 bases in between. CDR1 and CDR2 (germline): SGHDT, YYEEEE. This CDR3 is 15 amino acids long. The CDR3 reads CASSLAGSRGNTIYF. CDR3 coding DNA: TGTGCCAGCAGCTTGGCGGGGAGCCGCGGAAACACCATATATTTT.

V gene TRBV11-3 combines with J gene TRBJ2-1, with 7 bases matching TRBD2. The CDR3 spans 14 residues. Trimming removed 4 bases from V and 2 bases from J; junction bases left unmatched: 2. Per germline, CDR1 SGHNT and CDR2 YENEEA. The CDR3 sequence: CASSSLAAYNEQFF. The CDR3 nucleotides are TGTGCCAGCAGCTCGCTAGCGGCCTACAATGAGCAGTTCTTC. Full variable domain (remainder filled in from reference TRBV11-3 and TRBJ2-1): EAGVVQSPRYKIIEKKQPVAFWCNPISGHNTLYWYLQNLGQGPELLIRYENEEAVDDSQLPKDRFSAERLKGVDSTLKIQPAELGDSAVYLCASSSLAAYNEQFFGPGTRLTVL.

This clone was seen more than once but under ten times. The chain recombines TRBV6-6 with TRBJ1-6; no reliable D call. Per the germline V gene, CDR1 is MNHNY and CDR2 is SVGAGI (reference sequence). V shed 6 bases and J shed 10 bases, with 16 bases lying between them. The CDR3 loop spans 14 amino acids. The CDR3 spells CASRVSFLVSPLHF. DNA of the CDR3: TGTGCCAGCAGGGTCTCCTTCCTGGTCTCACCCCTCCACTTT.

The genes are TRBV27 and TRBJ1-1; 9 bases are shared with TRBD1. The J segment lost 6 bases and the V segment lost 8 bases, leaving 7 bases of the junction unmatched. Germline CDR1 is MNHEY and CDR2 is SMNVEV (reference sequence). The CDR3 is 13 amino acids. The CDR3: CASFGQGRAEAFF. CDR3 DNA: TGTGCCAGCTTCGGACAGGGGAGGGCTGAAGCTTTCTTT.

The CDR3 loop is CASSGASPNYGYTF. The CDR3 coding sequence is TGTGCCAGCAGCGGAGCCAGCCCTAACTATGGCTACACCTTC. The J gene is TRBJ1-2, the V gene TRBV6-1; unclear D gene. This CDR3 spans 14 amino acids. Per germline, CDR1 MNHNS and CDR2 SASEGT. V gave up 6 bases and J gave up 0 bases, with 11 bases separating them.

V and J are TRBV14 and TRBJ2-2; the D is unclear. The germline V gene has CDR1 SGHDN and CDR2 FVKESK. V was clipped by 0 bases and J by 9 bases, with 17 bases between them. The CDR3 consists of 16 residues. The CDR3 loop reads CASSQDSSHSRRELFF. CDR3 DNA: TGTGCCAGCAGCCAAGATTCGTCACATTCCAGGAGGGAGCTGTTTTTT.

The chain is built from TRBV14 and TRBJ2-7; D not resolved. This CDR3 contains 11 residues. V lost 3 bases to trimming and J lost 6 bases, with 6 bases between them. Per the germline V gene, CDR1 is SGHDN and CDR2 is FVKESK. The CDR3, as DNA: TGTGCCAGCAGCCAGGCGGCCGAGCAGTACTTC. Translating gives CASSQAAEQYF.

V is TRBV27 and J is TRBJ2-3; 7 nucleotides match TRBD2. In germline, CDR1 is MNHEY, CDR2 SMNVEV (reference sequence). J was trimmed by 1 base and V by 3 bases; bases with no gene match: 1. The CDR3 is made up of 14 amino acids. The chain's CDR3 is CASSFTSGTDTQYF. The DNA for the CDR3 is TGTGCCAGCAGTTTTACTAGCGGCACAGATACGCAGTATTTT.

The chain uses TRBV6-1 and TRBJ1-1; D unresolved. V lost 3 bases and J lost 3, with 11 bases in between. Germline V gives CDR1 MNHNS, CDR2 SASEGT. The CDR3 is 14 amino acids. The CDR3 sequence: CASSDRLSDTEAFF. In DNA form, the CDR3 reads TGTGCCAGCAGTGACCGACTATCTGACACTGAAGCTTTCTTT.

V usage is TRBV19 and J usage is TRBJ1-3; D not certain. CDR3 length equals 14 residues. The germline gives CDR1 LNHDA, CDR2 SQIVND (reference sequence). V was cut by 7 bases and J by 4 bases, with 14 bases left in between. The CDR3 protein is CASTRLAAGNTIYF. CDR3 nucleotide sequence: TGTGCCAGTACGCGCCTGGCCGCGGGAAACACCATATATTTT.

In its sample, this clone was seen once. The chain employs TRBV6-5 and TRBJ2-2; D is undetermined. The germline V and J ends were trimmed by 4 bases and 2 bases, with 5 bases remaining between them. CDR1 is MNHEY and CDR2 is SVGAGI in the germline V gene. The CDR3 is 13 residues long. This CDR3 reads CASSFLNTGELFF. The CDR3, as DNA: TGTGCCAGCAGTTTCCTCAACACCGGGGAGCTGTTTTTT.

The chain employs TRBV7-9 and TRBJ2-5; possible D gene TRBD2, 5 bases. The CDR3 runs 15 residues. Germline assignment: CDR1 SEHNR and CDR2 FQNEAQ (reference sequence). V lost 3 bases and J 3 bases, leaving 14 bases between the germline ends. CDR3 protein: CASSFYLRAEETQYF. The CDR3 nucleotides are TGTGCCAGCAGCTTTTATCTGCGGGCGGAAGAGACCCAGTACTTC. The full variable domain, with the rest looked up from reference TRBV7-9 and TRBJ2-5, is DTGVSQNPRHKITKRGQNVTFRCDPISEHNRLYWYRQTLGQGPEFLTYFQNEAQLEKSRLLSDRFSAERPKGSFSTLEIQRTEQGDSAMYLCASSFYLRAEETQYFGPGTRLLVL.